Sequencing of this TCR beta chain was carried out in a study of blood T cell repertoires in COVID-19. Study overall: The origin of the acute and convalescent COVID-19 samples was the United States, Italy and Spain. Nucleic acid was either cDNA or gDNA, and it came from T cells, B-cell-depleted T cells, or PBMCs.

The CDR3 contains 12 residues. Trimming removed 10 bases at V and 6 bases at J, with 13 bases between. The V gene's germline CDR1 is MNHNY and CDR2 SVGAGI (reference sequence). Per the original data handling: Amplification of reference gene primers provided the estimated nucleated cell counts. Sequenced by immunoSEQ multiplex PCR; TCRdb stores in-frame clones only, minus some. D and trimming were read from the DNA, whereas the V and J calls and clone size are those reported in that table. This sample has 90,000 to 150,000 clones; roughly nine tenths occur once, and the top ten carry 6% to 9.5%. The J gene is TRBJ1-5, the V gene TRBV6-6, with unresolved D. The TCR was taken from a man between 65 and 85 years old who had recovered from COVID-19. The specimen sequenced was peripheral blood. CDR3 nucleotide sequence: TGTGCCACGGAGAGAGAAAGTCAGCCCCAGCATTTT. This sequence encodes CATERESQPQHF.